This T cell receptor beta chain was obtained from a study of T cell responses to AZD1222 COVID-19 vaccine. General study points: Baseline serostatus was positive in only a handful of AZD1222 recipients. White British ancestry dominated among donors, who included more females, and clonal diversity was possibly underestimated. Once two AZD1222 doses were given, Spike-specific TCR breadth and depth went up.

A word on this clone: The target antigen is unknown.

Assay: immunoSEQ multiplex PCR; the TCRdb copy retains only in-frame clones and omits some. The sample lists around 130,000 clones, 85% to 95% occurring once. The CDR3 is made up of 13 amino acids. Between the trimmed V and J ends, which lost 5 bases and 5 bases, there was a span of 10 bases. The germline V gene has CDR1 SGHRS and CDR2 YFSETQ. Sample: peripheral blood, taken on day 0 of AZD1222 vaccination. The source of this sequence is an adult in good health. The chain carries TRBV5-1 and TRBJ1-4; D is unclear. The CDR3 nucleotides read TGCGCCAGCAGGGTGACGGGGAATGAAAAACTGTTTTTT. Translated, it gives CASRVTGNEKLFF.